A single sample is the source of the 25 T cell receptor beta chains below, sequenced in a study of T cell changes during pregnancy in multiple sclerosis. Generated by immunoSEQ multiplex PCR, the TCRdb table keeps only in-frame clones and is missing some. This table holds around 44,000 clones, approximately 94% found once. This specimen consisted of CD8+ T cells from peripheral blood mononuclear cells, obtained in the third trimester of pregnancy. All receptors come from a female donor with multiple sclerosis, enrolled in a pregnancy study.

The J gene is TRBJ2-7, the V gene TRBV29-1; 8 bases are shared with TRBD1. V was clipped by 0 bases and J by 3 bases; unmatched bases: 7. This CDR3 is built from 15 residues. CDR1 and CDR2 from the germline V gene are SQVTM and ANQGSEA. This chain's CDR3 is CSVEESDREDYEQYF. The CDR3 DNA follows: TGCAGCGTTGAAGAATCGGACAGGGAGGACTACGAGCAGTACTTC.

The chain carries TRBV14 and TRBJ2-5; 8 nucleotides match TRBD1. In germline, CDR1 is SGHDN, CDR2 FVKESK. This CDR3 comprises 15 residues. V lost 3 bases, J lost 5 bases, and 8 bases stayed unmatched. The CDR3 DNA follows: TGTGCCAGCAGCCAGCGGGGCAGGGGGCTTGAGACCCAGTACTTC. It specifies CASSQRGRGLETQYF.

The CDR3 coding sequence is TGTGCCAGCAGTGACTCGAAAGGGGTCGGGGAGCTGTTTTTT. The encoded protein is CASSDSKGVGELFF. The V and J genes are TRBV6-4 and TRBJ2-2; the D gene is possibly TRBD1 (5 bases). V was clipped by 0 bases and J by 7 bases, with 9 bases between them. CDR1 and CDR2 (germline): MRHNA, SNTAGT. There are 14 residues in the CDR3.

The chain uses TRBV5-4 and TRBJ2-3; D is uncertain. V dropped 4 bases and J dropped 5 bases, with 11 bases sitting between them. Germline CDR1 SGHNT, CDR2 YYREEE (reference sequence). The CDR3 is 13 amino acids. The CDR3 protein is CASSPTTLDTQYF. In nucleotides, the CDR3 is TGTGCCAGCAGCCCGACGACTCTAGATACGCAGTATTTT.

The rearrangement uses TRBV4-3 and TRBJ2-7, with 7 nucleotides matching TRBD2. Germline V gene lookup returns CDR1 LGHNA and CDR2 YSLEER. CDR3 size: 14 residues. After removal of 3 bases from V and 4 bases from J, the junction contained 6 bases not matched to a gene. CDR3 residues: CASSQGSSGYEQYF. The CDR3 nucleotides read TGCGCCAGCAGCCAGGGGTCTAGCGGATACGAGCAGTACTTC.

The rearrangement joins TRBV28 to TRBJ1-2; 7 nucleotides line up with TRBD1. With V trimmed by 6 bases and J by 8 bases, 3 bases remained unmatched. The CDR3 has 11 residues. The germline gives CDR1 MDHEN, CDR2 SYDVKM. The CDR3 nucleotides read TGTGCCAGCAGCCAAGGGGGCGGCTACACCTTC. This gives the protein CASSQGGGYTF.

The rearrangement links TRBV2 to TRBJ2-1, with a possible D match to TRBD2 (6 bases). This CDR3 comprises 15 residues. The V end was cut by 7 bases, the J end by 8 bases, with 21 bases between. Germline V gene data show CDR1 as SNHLY and CDR2 as FYNNEI. DNA of the CDR3: TGTGCCAGCATGGGACTCCCTACGGAGGGCTATGAGCAGTTCTTC. This sequence encodes CASMGLPTEGYEQFF.

The chain uses TRBV6-1 and TRBJ1-4; TRBD1 matches at 7 bases. Trimming took 0 bases from V and 6 from J; bases not matched to a gene: 1. The length of the CDR3 is 14 residues. CDR1 and CDR2 (germline): MNHNS, SASEGT. This chain's CDR3 is CASSEAGGDEKLFF. DNA of the CDR3: TGTGCCAGCAGTGAAGCAGGGGGCGATGAAAAACTGTTTTTT.

The gene calls are TRBV27 and TRBJ2-2; D gene unclear. Trimming took off 3 bases at V and 3 bases at J, with 5 bases between the two ends. CDR1 MNHEY and CDR2 SMNVEV come from the germline V gene (reference sequence). CDR3 length: 13 residues. The CDR3 sequence: CASSFEHTGELFF. CDR3 bases: TGTGCCAGCAGTTTTGAGCACACCGGGGAGCTGTTTTTT.

The chain carries TRBV6-1 and TRBJ1-2, with D perhaps TRBD1 (6 bases). The CDR3 consists of 16 residues. Germline V gives CDR1 MNHNS, CDR2 SASEGT. V lost 3 bases and J lost 4, with 18 bases in between. The CDR3 spells CASSDWTALDPYGYTF. The DNA for the CDR3 is TGTGCCAGCAGTGATTGGACAGCTCTCGACCCCTATGGCTACACCTTC.

The chain carries TRBV14 and TRBJ2-1, with D perhaps matching TRBD2 (6 bases). The germline gives CDR1 SGHDN, CDR2 FVKESK. V lost 2 bases and J lost 0, with 11 bases in between. The CDR3 extends over 16 amino acids. The CDR3 DNA is TGTGCCAGCAGCCAAAGTGCGGGAAGCTCCTACAATGAGCAGTTCTTC. Protein sequence: CASSQSAGSSYNEQFF.

This chain connects TRBV5-6 to TRBJ2-5; D not certain. This CDR3 comprises 12 residues. Per the germline V gene, CDR1 is SGHDT and CDR2 is YYEEEE. V was cut by 4 bases and J by 7 bases, with 11 bases left in between. Written as DNA, the CDR3 is TGTGCCAGCAGCCTCGGATCGGGGACCCAGTACTTC. Translated, it gives CASSLGSGTQYF.

The chain employs TRBV27 and TRBJ2-7; tentative D call: TRBD1 (5 bases). V lost 6 bases, J lost 6 bases, and 18 bases lay in between. Germline values: CDR1 MNHEY, CDR2 SMNVEV (reference sequence). CDR3 length: 14 amino acids. Written as DNA, the CDR3 is TGTGCCAGCAGATATCAGGGCACTCCTGGCGAGCAGTACTTC. Its protein is CASRYQGTPGEQYF.

This clone was recorded only once. This chain links TRBV18 with TRBJ1-1, with no clear D. This CDR3 comprises 12 residues. The germline gives CDR1 KGHSH, CDR2 LQKENI. Between the trimmed V and J ends, which lost 2 bases and 6 bases, there was a span of 7 bases. Written as DNA, the CDR3 is TGTGCCAGCTCACCAGTGGACTCTGAAGCTTTCTTT. Its protein product is CASSPVDSEAFF.

The chain recombines TRBV28 with TRBJ2-2, with TRBD2 matching over 7 bases. Germline V CDR1 and CDR2: MDHEN, SYDVKM. Trimming removed 4 bases from V and 5 bases from J; junction bases left unmatched: 16. The CDR3 has 18 residues. The CDR3 nucleotides are TGTGCCAGCAGTTCAACCTCTCGGGGAGGGCCGGGGACCGGGGAGCTGTTTTTT. This encodes CASSSTSRGGPGTGELFF.

The genes are TRBV19 and TRBJ1-1, with TRBD1 identical over 9 bases. The junction had 12 bases not matched to a gene; V was cut back by 10 bases and J by 0 bases. The V gene's germline CDR1 is LNHDA and CDR2 SQIVND (reference sequence). This CDR3 has 16 amino acids. CDR3 in DNA: TGTGCCACCCGCCCAGGACAGGGGTTTATGAACACTGAAGCTTTCTTT. Protein: CATRPGQGFMNTEAFF. The entire variable domain, with the rest obtained from reference TRBV19 and TRBJ1-1, is as follows: DGGITQSPKYLFRKEGQNVTLSCEQNLNHDAMYWYRQDPGQGLRLIYYSQIVNDFQKGDIAEGYSVSREKKESFPLTVTSAQKNPTAFYLCATRPGQGFMNTEAFFGQGTRLTVV.

The rearrangement joins TRBV28 to TRBJ2-1; tentative D call: TRBD1 (7 bases). Trimming left V 6 bases short and J 10 bases short, with 13 bases between. CDR1 and CDR2 (germline): MDHEN, SYDVKM. The CDR3 runs 12 residues. The DNA of the CDR3 is TGTGCCAGCAGCGCTCAGGGGGGCGAGCAGTTCTTC. Its protein product is CASSAQGGEQFF. Full variable domain (outside the CDR3, taken from reference TRBV28 and TRBJ2-1): DVKVTQSSRYLVKRTGEKVFLECVQDMDHENMFWYRQDPGLGLRLIYFSYDVKMKEKGDIPEGYSVSREKKERFSLILESASTNQTSMYLCASSAQGGEQFFGPGTRLTVL.

The chain couples TRBV27 to TRBJ2-7; TRBD1 is a possible D gene (6 bases). The CDR3 is 11 amino acids. CDR1 and CDR2 (germline): MNHEY, SMNVEV (reference sequence). In DNA form, the CDR3 reads TGTGCATCCGGGACACACTACGAGCAGTACTTC. As protein: CASGTHYEQYF.

The chain carries TRBV7-2 and TRBJ2-3; perhaps TRBD2 as D (5 bases). This CDR3 has 13 residues. CDR1 is SGHTA, CDR2 FQGNSA, per germline. V was cut by 5 bases and J by 5 bases, with 11 bases left in between. CDR3 amino acids: CASSPPGEDTQYF. CDR3 nucleotide sequence: TGTGCCAGCAGCCCACCCGGGGAAGATACGCAGTATTTT.

This clone appeared a few times. This chain connects TRBV19 to TRBJ1-5; D remains unclear. Trimming took 8 bases from V and 9 from J, leaving 5 bases between them. This CDR3 contains 9 residues. Per germline, CDR1 LNHDA and CDR2 SQIVND (reference sequence). The CDR3 reads CASGLPQHF. The CDR3 DNA reads TGTGCCAGTGGCTTGCCCCAGCATTTT.

This CDR3 reads CATSRTGGNEQFF. The CDR3 nucleotides are TGTGCCACCAGCAGGACAGGGGGCAATGAGCAGTTCTTC. The rearrangement joins TRBV15 to TRBJ2-1, with 9 positions matching TRBD1. The CDR3 loop spans 13 amino acids. With 3 bases clipped from V and 6 bases from J, the junction kept 0 bases outside the gene matches. CDR1 LNHNV and CDR2 YYDKDF come from the germline V gene (reference sequence).

The V gene is TRBV19, the J gene TRBJ2-7; TRBD2 is a possible D gene (6 bases). This CDR3 contains 16 residues. V lost 5 bases and J 2 bases, leaving 19 bases between the germline ends. Germline CDR1 LNHDA, CDR2 SQIVND (reference sequence). The CDR3 loop is CASSGYHRDSPYEQYF. In nucleotides, the CDR3 is TGTGCCAGTAGTGGCTATCATCGGGACTCGCCCTACGAGCAGTACTTC.

CDR3 sequence reads: CASRVLSGSYEQYF. The CDR3 bases are TGTGCCAGCAGAGTTCTTAGCGGGAGCTACGAGCAGTACTTC. V usage is TRBV27 and J usage is TRBJ2-7; 9 bases line up with TRBD2. The CDR3 contains 14 residues. V lost 6 bases to trimming and J lost 3 bases; unmatched junction nucleotides: 6. Germline CDR1 is MNHEY and CDR2 is SMNVEV (reference sequence).

The chain has TRBV28 and TRBJ2-1, with 10 bases lining up with TRBD2. This CDR3 has 21 residues. Germline V gene sequence: CDR1 MDHEN, CDR2 SYDVKM. With V trimmed by 1 base and J by 6 bases, 21 bases remained unmatched. CDR3 sequence (DNA): TGTGCCAGCAGTTTATCTAGCGGGAGTATGTCGACTACTAAAGGGGGCAATGAGCAGTTCTTC. This translates into CASSLSSGSMSTTKGGNEQFF. Filled out from reference TRBV28 and TRBJ2-1, the complete variable domain reads DVKVTQSSRYLVKRTGEKVFLECVQDMDHENMFWYRQDPGLGLRLIYFSYDVKMKEKGDIPEGYSVSREKKERFSLILESASTNQTSMYLCASSLSSGSMSTTKGGNEQFFGPGTRLTVL.

Only one count was recorded for this clone. This chain links TRBV19 with TRBJ2-2; 13 nucleotides line up with TRBD2. The CDR3 has 18 residues. The germline V gene encodes CDR1 LNHDA and CDR2 SQIVND (reference sequence). Losses at the gene ends were 10 bases for V and 6 bases for J; bases not matched to a gene: 17. CDR3 region: CATSGTPPGLAGSGELFF. The DNA of the CDR3 is TGTGCCACCTCAGGTACCCCGCCGGGACTAGCGGGATCCGGGGAGCTGTTTTTT.